This T cell receptor (beta chain) was recorded in a study of blood T cell repertoires in COVID-19. The ends were cut back, 6 bases at V and 4 bases at J, with 10 bases in the middle. The CDR3 covers 12 residues. Germline V gene lookup returns CDR1 SNHLY and CDR2 FYNNEI. Some clones are missing from TCRdb's copy, which holds only in-frame ones; the method was immunoSEQ multiplex PCR. The sample yields 140,000 to 150,000 clones, 86% seen once. The TCR originated in a man over 45 who had recovered from COVID-19. The chain recombines TRBV2 with TRBJ2-7; D not resolved. The sample was PBMCs or T cells enriched from blood (not recorded which). The CDR3 nucleotides read TGTGCCAGCAGCGTTACAACATACGAGCAGTACGTC. It translates to CASSVTTYEQYV.